A selection of T cell receptor beta chains follows, all from one sample in a study of blood T cell repertoires in COVID-19. Clones were sequenced by immunoSEQ multiplex PCR, and TCRdb holds only the in-frame ones, with some missing. Found here are approximately 64,000 clones, 80% to 90% of them singletons; the top ten hold 43%. The material sequenced was peripheral blood. The receptors here all came from a woman aged 60-70 years with COVID-19, enrolled during active disease. Both conserved end residues are part of each CDR3. The D gene is left open where the match is weak. Clone size appears in some rows only: once, few, many, or a class for an expanded clone.

d_gene	v_gene	abundance	j_gene	CDR3aa	CDR3nt
NA	TRBV4-3	once	TRBJ1-6	CASSQDGPGGSLHF	TGCGCCAGCAGCCAAGACGGGCCGGGAGGGTCCCTCCACTTT
TRBD2	TRBV5-4	NA	TRBJ2-1	CASPSPAGGRVNEQFF	TGTGCCAGCCCCTCTCCCGCGGGAGGGAGGGTTAATGAGCAGTTCTTC
NA	TRBV27	few	TRBJ1-5	CASSLRWSTSGNQPQHF	TGTGCCAGCAGTTTACGATGGTCAACCTCGGGCAATCAGCCCCAGCATTTT
TRBD2	TRBV28	NA	TRBJ2-3	CASSLFAGGSSSTDTQYF	TGTGCCAGCAGTTTATTCGCGGGAGGGTCGAGTAGCACAGATACGCAGTATTTT
NA	TRBV19	NA	TRBJ1-4	CASSRTAGAEKLFF	TGTGCCAGTAGTAGGACGGCTGGGGCTGAAAAACTGTTTTTT
TRBD2	TRBV18	NA	TRBJ2-5	CASSPPTPSGESQETQYF	TGTGCCAGCTCACCTCCCACGCCTAGCGGGGAATCCCAAGAGACCCAGTACTTC
TRBD1	TRBV10-3	NA	TRBJ1-2	CAISEEDRAAKSYTF	TGTGCCATCAGTGAAGAGGACAGGGCCGCGAAGAGCTACACCTTC
NA	TRBV6-2/TRBV6-3	once	TRBJ2-3	CASRPPPGLSTDTQYF	TGTGCCAGCAGGCCTCCCCCGGGACTGAGCACAGATACGCAGTATTTT
NA	TRBV7-2	NA	TRBJ1-5	CASSLGVHAREQHF	TGTGCCAGCAGCCTGGGCGTCCACGCACGGGAACAGCATTTT
NA	TRBV6-1	NA	TRBJ2-1	CASSDVTRGGDEQFF	TGTGCCAGCAGTGATGTGACTAGGGGGGGAGACGAGCAGTTCTTC
NA	TRBV24-1	NA	TRBJ2-3	CATSDFQKDTQYF	TGTGCCACCAGTGATTTTCAAAAAGATACGCAGTATTTT
TRBD1	TRBV4-1	NA	TRBJ1-1	CASSTIPGQSNTEAFF	TGCGCCAGCAGCACTATTCCGGGACAGTCCAACACTGAAGCTTTCTTT
TRBD2	TRBV7-2	NA	TRBJ2-1	CASSPLSGGVEQFF	TGTGCCAGCAGCCCACTTAGCGGGGGGGTTGAGCAGTTCTTC
NA	TRBV6-6	NA	TRBJ1-5	CASSYRGSNQPQHF	TGTGCCAGCAGTTACAGGGGCTCCAATCAGCCCCAGCATTTT